This T cell receptor beta chain was documented in a study of T-cell reconstitution after alpha-beta-depleted transplantation in children. V shed 2 bases, J shed 6 bases, and the junction held 11 bases outside the gene matches. CDR3 length equals 16 residues. CDR1 is LGHNA, CDR2 YSLEER, per germline. This clonotype showed up many times. Its antigen is undetermined. Unique molecular identifiers were used in preparing the TCRbeta library. TCRdb reprocessed the PCR reads via MiXCR and lists one record per CDR3 protein. Among 580,000 or so distinct CDR3 sequences listed, around 23% were seen once. Points from the study as a whole: A year had passed since transplant, and T-cell counts and diversity by then came mostly from newly produced T cells. Reportedly, only several hundred clones from non-depleted graft cells drove alpha-beta T-cell counts at about two months.

The chain links TRBV4-3 to TRBJ2-3, with 7 bases identical to TRBD1. The sequence derives from a boy less than two years old who had a stem cell transplant for acute myeloid leukemia, so the T cells may come from the graft donor. The sequencing here drew on PBMCs, mostly from graft donor cells, taken 360 days after TCRalphabeta/CD19-depleted stem cell transplant. CDR3 sequence: CASSQSRQGRWDTQYF. Written as DNA, the CDR3 is TGCGCCAGCAGCCAAAGTAGACAGGGTCGTTGGGATACGCAGTATTTT.